The sequence of this T cell receptor beta chain was determined in a study of radiation and T cells in renal cell carcinoma. This CDR3 spans 15 amino acids. V lost 1 base and J 0 bases, leaving 10 bases between the germline ends. Germline loops: CDR1 MNHNS, CDR2 SASEGT. Indicated time point: baseline pretreatment blood. The treatment here: 15 Gy SBRT to primary tumor, nephrectomy 4 weeks later. After SBRT, blood was collected at 2 and 4 weeks, plus baseline. The protocol was immunoSEQ multiplex PCR, while the TCRdb copy is restricted to in-frame clones and leaves out a portion. The table lists 100,000 to 150,000 clones, roughly 80% of them singletons.

This chain uses TRBV6-1 with TRBJ2-7, with D maybe TRBD2 (6 bases). Specimen: blood, collected from a patient whose treatment included radiotherapy and nephrectomy. The source of this sequence is a woman aged 60-75 years with renal cell carcinoma. Written as DNA, the CDR3 is TGTGCCAGCAGTGAAGGTGGGGGAGGCTCCTACGAGCAGTACTTC. Protein: CASSEGGGGSYEQYF.